What follows is one T cell receptor beta chain and its context. This sample was included in a study of patients and donors after allogeneic stem cell transplantation. This CDR3 has 15 residues. The germline V gene encodes CDR1 MNHEY and CDR2 SVGAGI. J gave up 2 bases and V 7 bases, and 9 bases lay outside the gene matches. Using its own MiXCR run on the RT-PCR reads, TCRdb lists one record per CDR3 protein. In the table there are about 110,000 distinct CDR3 sequences, over 30% of which are singletons. Sequenced input: blood, either unsorted or a sorted T cell fraction (not recorded which). The sequence derives from a human donor who was either an allogeneic HSCT recipient or a stem cell or donor lymphocyte infusion donor (not recorded which). It is not recorded whose cells these are; they may come from a transplant donor. This chain joins TRBV6-5 and TRBJ1-2; 8 bases are shared with TRBD1. The CDR3 DNA reads as TGTGCCAGCACCCCACGACAGGGGAGGAACTATGGCTACACCTTC. Translation gives CASTPRQGRNYGYTF.